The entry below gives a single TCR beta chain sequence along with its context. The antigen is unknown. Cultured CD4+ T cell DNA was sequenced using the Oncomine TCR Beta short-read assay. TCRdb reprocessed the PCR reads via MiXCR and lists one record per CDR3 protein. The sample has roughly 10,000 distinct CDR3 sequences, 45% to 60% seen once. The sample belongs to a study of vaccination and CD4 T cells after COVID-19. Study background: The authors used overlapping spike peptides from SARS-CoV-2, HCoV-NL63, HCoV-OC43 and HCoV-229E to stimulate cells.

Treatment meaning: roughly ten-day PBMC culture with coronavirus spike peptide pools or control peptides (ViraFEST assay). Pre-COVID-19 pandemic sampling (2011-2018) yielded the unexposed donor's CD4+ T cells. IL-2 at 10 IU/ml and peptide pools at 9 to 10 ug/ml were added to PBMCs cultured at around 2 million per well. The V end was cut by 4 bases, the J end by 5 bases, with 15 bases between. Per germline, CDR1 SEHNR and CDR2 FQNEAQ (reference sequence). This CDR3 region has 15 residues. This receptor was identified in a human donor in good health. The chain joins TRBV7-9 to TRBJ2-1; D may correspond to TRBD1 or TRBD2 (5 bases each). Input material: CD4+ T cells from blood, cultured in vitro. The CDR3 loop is CASSSNSGSHNEQFF. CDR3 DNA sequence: TGTGCCAGCAGCTCTAATTCAGGGAGTCACAATGAGCAGTTCTTC.